These T cell receptor beta chains were read from a single sample in a study of response to subunit inactivated influenza vaccine. TCRdb processed the RT-PCR reads anew with MiXCR; each CDR3 protein has one entry. The sample yields approximately 520,000 distinct CDR3 sequences, around 25% seen once. The sample in question was CD4+ T cells sorted from PBMCs, obtained about 5 days after vaccination. The receptors come from a man aged 50-60 years who received an inactivated influenza vaccine. The CDR3 runs from the conserved cysteine through the conserved F or W. D genes are given only for firm matches. The size field is filled for only some rows; it gives once, few, many or a size class.

TRBD1 TRBJ2-7 many TRBV29-1 TGCAGCGTTGTTCGGGACAGCGCCTACGAGCAGTACTTC CSVVRDSAYEQYF
. TRBJ1-6 . TRBV20-1 TGCAGTGCTATCTTGGGGGGCGCCTCCTATAATTCACCCCTCCACTTT CSAILGGASYNSPLHF
. TRBJ1-1 few TRBV29-1 TGCAGCGTCCACGGGGTGCACGGGATGAACACTGAAGCTTTCTTT CSVHGVHGMNTEAFF
. TRBJ2-2 few TRBV12-3/TRBV12-4 TGTGCCAGCAGCCAGGGAGCTATGACGGCCGGGGAGCTGTTTTTT CASSQGAMTAGELFF
TRBD2 TRBJ2-7 many TRBV7-6 TGTGCCAGCAGCTCGGGACTAGCGGGGGGCGGCAACGAGCAGTACTTC CASSSGLAGGGNEQYF
TRBD1 TRBJ2-7 many TRBV4-2 TGTGCCAGCAGCCCCCACCCCGAGACAGGGACCTACGAGCAGTACTTC CASSPHPETGTYEQYF
. TRBJ2-3 . TRBV6-5 TGTGCCAGCAGTTATGGGTTAGGTCGTGGGGGCACAGATACGCAGTATTTT CASSYGLGRGGTDTQYF
. TRBJ2-5 . TRBV29-1 TGCAGCGTACGGAACAGCCCTCAAGAGACCCAGTACTTC CSVRNSPQETQYF
TRBD1 TRBJ2-3 few TRBV4-1 TGCGCCAGCAGCCAGACAGGGCTGGACGCAGATACGCAGTATTTT CASSQTGLDADTQYF
TRBD2 TRBJ2-5 few TRBV12-3/TRBV12-4 TGTGCCAGCAGGTTTAGCGGGACTCAGGAGACCCAGTACTTC CASRFSGTQETQYF
. TRBJ2-2 few TRBV20-1 TGCAGTGCTAGAAGGTCGGCCGGGGAGCTGTTTTTT CSARRSAGELFF
. TRBJ2-3 few TRBV4-1 TGCGCCAGCAGCCAGACCCTTACAACAGGGTCAGATACGCAGTATTTT CASSQTLTTGSDTQYF
. TRBJ2-7 few TRBV2 TGTGCCAGCAGTGGGGCCGGACAAATCTACGAGCAGTACTTC CASSGAGQIYEQYF
. TRBJ2-2 few TRBV2 TGTGCCAGCAGCTATGGCCGAAGAGGCGTGGAGCTGTTTTTT CASSYGRRGVELFF
. TRBJ2-3 . TRBV29-1 TGCAGCGCCCCCCCTCGTGGCACAGATACGCAGTATTTT CSAPPRGTDTQYF
. TRBJ2-5 . TRBV4-2 TGTGCCAGCAGCCAGGCCCACTGGGGGGAGACCCAGTACTTC CASSQAHWGETQYF
. TRBJ1-5 . TRBV6-1 TGTGCCAGCAGTCCCCGCCGGGGGGGCCGACAGCCCCAGCATTTT CASSPRRGGRQPQHF
TRBD2 TRBJ2-1 . TRBV20-1 TGCAGTGCTAGAGGGACTAGCGGGAGGTCAATGGTTGAGCAGTTCTTC CSARGTSGRSMVEQFF
. TRBJ2-5 . TRBV5-1 TGCGCCAGCACTTACCAAGAGACCCAGTACTTC CASTYQETQYF
TRBD2 TRBJ2-5 few TRBV10-3 TGTGCCACCGGGACTAGCGTCGAGACCCAGTACTTC CATGTSVETQYF
. TRBJ1-1 . TRBV20-1 TGCAGTGCTAGCCCCGTGAACACTGAAGCTTTCTTT CSASPVNTEAFF
TRBD1 TRBJ1-6 . TRBV7-9 TGTGCCAGCAGCGGTACAGGGGGAGTTTCACCCCTCCACTTT CASSGTGGVSPLHF
TRBD1 TRBJ1-5 few TRBV12-3/TRBV12-4 TGTGCCAGCAGCCTAGTACAGGGGGCTAAACAGCCCCAGCATTTT CASSLVQGAKQPQHF
. TRBJ1-1 few TRBV5-1 TGCGCCAGCAGCGATTATGGGGGTCGGAACACTGAAGCTTTCTTT CASSDYGGRNTEAFF
TRBD1 TRBJ2-5 . TRBV24-1 TGTGCCACCAGTGATTTGAGGGGCAGGGGGCCAGAGACCCAGTACTTC CATSDLRGRGPETQYF
. TRBJ2-7 few TRBV24-1 TGTGCCACCAGTGAGGACGGATACGAGCAGTACTTC CATSEDGYEQYF
TRBD2 TRBJ2-1 few TRBV7-2 TGTGCCAGCAGCCCCCAAGCGGGGATCGCCTACAATGAGCAGTTCTTC CASSPQAGIAYNEQFF
TRBD1 TRBJ1-6 few TRBV4-3 TGCGCCAGCAGCCAGGCCCGGGACAGGGGTTTTTCACCCCTCCACTTT CASSQARDRGFSPLHF
TRBD1 TRBJ2-5 . TRBV25-1 TGTGCCAGCAGTCAGGGGGCTTTAGGGCAAGAGACCCAGTACTTC CASSQGALGQETQYF
. TRBJ2-5 . TRBV18 TGTGCCAGCTCACCGGACGGCAACAAAGAGACCCAGTACTTC CASSPDGNKETQYF
. TRBJ2-7 . TRBV20-1 TGCAGTGCTAGCGGGGTGTCTGCGGGCTACGAGCAGTACTTC CSASGVSAGYEQYF
. TRBJ2-3 few TRBV6-1 TGTGCCAGCAGTCGCGGGACATACAGCACAGATACGCAGTATTTT CASSRGTYSTDTQYF
. TRBJ2-5 many TRBV28 TGTGCCAGCAGTTTTTCACAATACCAAGAGACCCAGTACTTC CASSFSQYQETQYF
. TRBJ2-1 . TRBV5-6 TGTGCCAGCAGCTTGGTTTTACGCGGGGCTTCTGGAAATGAGCAGTTCTTC CASSLVLRGASGNEQFF
. TRBJ2-7 . TRBV20-1 TGCAGTGCTACCCCCGGGGTGGGGGAGCAGTACTTC CSATPGVGEQYF
TRBD2 TRBJ2-2 few TRBV6-1 TGTGCCAGCAGCCACGGACTAGCGGGAGTTACCGGGGAGCTGTTTTTT CASSHGLAGVTGELFF
TRBD2 TRBJ2-7 . TRBV7-9 TGTGCCAGCAGCCCAAGGACTAGCGGATTCTACGAGCAGTACTTC CASSPRTSGFYEQYF
TRBD1 TRBJ1-2 . TRBV7-9 TGTGCCAGCAGTCAGGGACAGGCCTACTATGGCTACACCTTC CASSQGQAYYGYTF
. TRBJ2-3 few TRBV7-7 TGTGCCAGCAGCTTATCCGTGGGAGGAAATTTCGGCACGCAGTATTTT CASSLSVGGNFGTQYF
. TRBJ2-5 few TRBV3-1 TGTGCCAGCAGCCAAGATCCCGGGGGCTGGGAGACCCAGTACTTC CASSQDPGGWETQYF
. TRBJ1-5 many TRBV3-1 TGTGCCAGCAGCCAGCTTTATAGCAATCAGCCCCAGCATTTT CASSQLYSNQPQHF
TRBD2 TRBJ2-3 . TRBV3-1 TGTGCCAGCAGCCATAGTTCCCCTAGCGGACCCACAGATACGCAGTATTTT CASSHSSPSGPTDTQYF
. TRBJ2-5 . TRBV20-1 TGCAGTGCTGAACCCTCGGCTACCCCAGAGACCCAGTACTTC CSAEPSATPETQYF
. TRBJ1-1 . TRBV19 TGTGCCAGTAGTCGCTCAGGGTGGGGGACTGAAGCTTTCTTT CASSRSGWGTEAFF
TRBD2 TRBJ2-3 . TRBV20-1 TGCAGTGCCTTAGCGGGGGACCCCACAGATACGCAGTATTTT CSALAGDPTDTQYF
. TRBJ1-4 . TRBV29-1 TGCAGCGTTGATTCCTCCGGGGGTGAAAAACTGTTTTTT CSVDSSGGEKLFF
. TRBJ2-3 . TRBV4-3 TGCGCCAGCAGCCAAAAGGGATCGGATACGCAGTATTTT CASSQKGSDTQYF
. TRBJ2-4 . TRBV7-2 TGTGCCAGCAGCTTCAGGCAGGGGTGGGGCAAAAACATTCAGTACTTC CASSFRQGWGKNIQYF
. TRBJ2-3 few TRBV29-1 TGCAGCGTAGCCACCGGGTCAAGCACAGATACGCAGTATTTT CSVATGSSTDTQYF
TRBD1 TRBJ1-5 once TRBV4-3 TGCGCCAGCAGCCAAGAGGCAGGGGGGATCGGACAGCCCCAGCATTTT CASSQEAGGIGQPQHF
. TRBJ1-2 . TRBV7-2 TGTGCCAGCACCCCTGGAGGGGCTAACTATGGCTACACCTTC CASTPGGANYGYTF